The present T cell receptor beta chain was sequenced within a study of blood T cell repertoires in COVID-19 (dated by TCRdb to the early 2020s). A note on the overall study: Samples covering the acute and convalescent phases of COVID-19 were provided by collaborators in the United States, Italy and Spain. Samples were obtained from the ongoing ImmuneRACE study (first 160 participants) and from about 1,300 subjects provided by 6 global collaborators. HLA class I and class II types, where available, came from metadata supplied by the sample provider rather than from assay-based typing. The repertoires were made available in a free public database intended to serve as a resource for research on the immune response to SARS-CoV-2. Nearly every sample came with metadata listing a de-identified subject ID, COVID-19 status, age in years and sex. Deeply sampled blood TCRbeta repertoires from subjects exposed to, actively infected with, or recovered from COVID-19 were included in the dataset. The material from the prospective study consisted of cDNA or gDNA derived from T cells, B-cell-depleted T cells, or PBMCs.

TCRbeta CDR3 regions were amplified from genomic DNA by means of the immunoSEQ Assay, a bias-controlled multiplex PCR. The paper's processing steps were these. The number of nucleated cells in each sample was estimated by amplification of reference gene primers within the assay. To quantify the absolute abundance of each unique TCRbeta CDR3 rearrangement, sequence reads were collapsed and filtered. For each sample, productive Simpson clonality was calculated as the square root of Simpson's diversity index over productive rearrangements. As stored in TCRdb, this immuneACCESS dataset retains in-frame rearrangements with V and J assigned. A fraction of the clones does not appear; measured against another copy, unresolved V genes explain less than half of the discrepancy, and the remainder lacks a known reason. Clonal size and the V and J genes are those of that table, whereas D and trimming came from the DNA. The sample records more than 95,000 clones, approximately 90% of which are singletons. About 1.8% of the sample is taken by the ten largest.

V is shortened by 2 bases, J by 4 bases, and the region joining them spans 6 bases. Taken from cysteine to phenylalanine, the CDR3 has 13 residues. Only the CDR3 region is kept as DNA, spanning 39 bases read in frame from base 1. Via the germline V gene, CDR1 is MNHEY and CDR2 SVGAGI. The collaborating institutions used their own protocols to collect whole blood in K2EDTA tubes. For TCRbeta analysis, collaborators shipped samples as frozen whole blood, isolated PBMCs, or DNA extracted from either of those sample types. General conclusions and limits of the study: How much clinical and demographic metadata was included differed by source and by participant, and the metadata was provided uncurated.

A remark on this clone: The clone's antigen remains unknown. Qualities for individual bases were not recorded, and no much larger clone is one base off.

This TCR was sampled from a man in his fifties or sixties with acute or convalescent COVID-19. This sequence uses TRBV6-5 and TRBJ1-5; the D gene cannot be resolved reliably. Sample: peripheral blood. The nucleotide sequence is TGTGCCAGCAGTTACGCGTTAAATCAGCCCCAGCATTTT. The translation is CASSYALNQPQHF.